This note documents a single TCR beta chain sequence. The target antigen is unknown. As for treatment: over 15 received Ad26.COV2.S at low or high dose, single or two shots; about five received placebo; per-sample allocation not given. The investigators took samples on day 63 after the first vaccine or placebo injection. Here immunoSEQ multiplex PCR was the method, and the copy in TCRdb shows in-frame clones only, minus some. The repertoire has approximately 350,000 clones, 80% to 90% of them found once; the top ten carry around 3.6%. The data originate from a study of Ad26.COV2.S vaccination and SARS-CoV-2 variants. About the study: Donor participated within the Ad26.COV2.S arm of the COV1001 trial.

CDR1 and CDR2 (germline): GTSNPN, SVGIG (reference sequence). V was cut by 2 bases and J by 1 base, with 8 bases left in between. This CDR3 spans 13 amino acids. Study-wide results and caveats: For non-spike TCRs, breadth in vaccine recipients resembled that in placebo recipients. Higher spike-specific TCR breadth was found in vaccine recipients than in placebo recipients. Breadth and depth estimates from TCRs may understate total T cell responses.

The specimen was peripheral blood, collected in a trial of Ad26.COV2.S vaccine versus placebo. The chain combines TRBV30 with TRBJ1-1; D is unresolved. This clonotype was obtained from a person aged 18-65 years who received the Ad26.COV2.S COVID-19 vaccine or a placebo. In DNA, the CDR3 is TGTGCCTGGAGTTTCGACGGGAACACTGAAGCTTTCTTT. Translated, it gives CAWSFDGNTEAFF. The full variable domain, completed using reference TRBV30 and TRBJ1-1, is SQTIHQWPATLVQPVGSPLSLECTVEGTSNPNLYWYRQAAGRGLQLLFYSVGIGQISSEVPQNLSASRPQDRQFILSSKKLLLSDSGFYLCAWSFDGNTEAFFGQGTRLTVV.